This T cell receptor (beta chain) was recovered during a study of blood T cell repertoires in COVID-19. The wider study: Acute and convalescent COVID-19 specimens originated in the United States, Italy and Spain. Sample material is recorded as cDNA or gDNA derived from T cells, B-cell-depleted T cells, or PBMCs.

All recovered Cohort 3 donors got two negative PCRs, got clearance, or saw symptom resolution. Authors' analysis steps: Reference gene primer amplification gave nucleated cell count estimates. This table comes from immunoSEQ multiplex PCR, and its TCRdb copy is limited to in-frame clones, with some not included. The V and J calls and clone size come from that table; D and trimming were worked out from the DNA. Of 200,000 to 300,000 clones in the sample, approximately 90% were seen once. Germline CDR1 is MGHDK and CDR2 is SYGVNS. The CDR3 runs to 15 residues. Trimming took 0 bases from V and 4 from J, leaving 9 bases between them.

This receptor was taken from a woman aged 25 to 39 who had recovered from COVID-19. The J gene is TRBJ1-4, the V gene TRBV25-1, with D possibly TRBD1 on 5 matching bases. Sequencing used PBMCs or T cells enriched from blood (not recorded which). CDR3 sequence: CASSEYAGLNEKLFF. The CDR3 DNA follows: TGTGCCAGCAGTGAATACGCAGGGCTTAATGAAAAACTGTTTTTT.